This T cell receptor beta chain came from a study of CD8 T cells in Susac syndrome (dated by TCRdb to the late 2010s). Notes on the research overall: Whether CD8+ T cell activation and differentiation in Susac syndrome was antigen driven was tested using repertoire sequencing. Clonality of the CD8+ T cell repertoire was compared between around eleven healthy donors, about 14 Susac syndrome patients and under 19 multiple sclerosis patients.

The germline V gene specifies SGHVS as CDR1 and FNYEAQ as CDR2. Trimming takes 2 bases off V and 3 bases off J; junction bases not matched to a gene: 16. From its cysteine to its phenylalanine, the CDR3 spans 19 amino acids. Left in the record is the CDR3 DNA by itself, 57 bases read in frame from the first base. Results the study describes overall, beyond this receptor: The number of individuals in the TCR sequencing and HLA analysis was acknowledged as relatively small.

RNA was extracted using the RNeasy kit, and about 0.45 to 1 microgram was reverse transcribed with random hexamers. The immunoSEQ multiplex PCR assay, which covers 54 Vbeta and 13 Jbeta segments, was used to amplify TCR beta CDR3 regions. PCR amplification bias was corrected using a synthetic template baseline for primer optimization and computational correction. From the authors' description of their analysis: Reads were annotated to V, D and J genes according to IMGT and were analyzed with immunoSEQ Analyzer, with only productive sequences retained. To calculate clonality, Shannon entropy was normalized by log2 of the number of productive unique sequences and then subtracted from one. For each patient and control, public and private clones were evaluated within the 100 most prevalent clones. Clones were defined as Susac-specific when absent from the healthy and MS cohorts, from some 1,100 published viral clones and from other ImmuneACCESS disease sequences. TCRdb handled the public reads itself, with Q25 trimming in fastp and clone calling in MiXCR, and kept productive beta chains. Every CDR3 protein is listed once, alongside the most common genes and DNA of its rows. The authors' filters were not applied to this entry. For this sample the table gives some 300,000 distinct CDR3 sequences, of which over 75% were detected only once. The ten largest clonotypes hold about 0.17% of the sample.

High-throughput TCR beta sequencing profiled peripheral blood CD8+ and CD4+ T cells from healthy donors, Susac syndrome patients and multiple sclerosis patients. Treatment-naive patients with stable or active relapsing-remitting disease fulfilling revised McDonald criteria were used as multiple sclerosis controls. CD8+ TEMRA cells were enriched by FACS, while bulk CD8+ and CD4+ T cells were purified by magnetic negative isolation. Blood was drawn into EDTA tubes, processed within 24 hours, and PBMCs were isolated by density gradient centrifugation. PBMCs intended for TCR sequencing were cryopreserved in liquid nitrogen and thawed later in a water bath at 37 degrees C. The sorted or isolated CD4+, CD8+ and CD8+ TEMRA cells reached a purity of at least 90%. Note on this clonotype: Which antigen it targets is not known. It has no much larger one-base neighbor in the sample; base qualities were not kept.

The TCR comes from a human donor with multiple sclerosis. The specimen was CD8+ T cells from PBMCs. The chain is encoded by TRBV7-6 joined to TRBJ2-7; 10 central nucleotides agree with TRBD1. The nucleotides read TGTGCCAGCAGCTTAAGTGGGACAGGGGCCGAATTGGTCAACTACGAGCAGTACTTC. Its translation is CASSLSGTGAELVNYEQYF.